One T cell receptor (beta chain) is described in this entry. As originally analysed: How many nucleated cells were present was estimated from reference gene primer amplification. The table came from immunoSEQ multiplex PCR; TCRdb's copy has only in-frame clones and leaves some out. The V and J calls and clone size were taken over from that table, and D and trimming were inferred from the DNA. This sample has roughly 300,000 clones; roughly 90% occur once, and the top ten carry about 6.8%. This sample was taken from a study of blood T cell repertoires in COVID-19. Turning to the study itself: The study drew acute and convalescent COVID-19 samples from the United States, Italy and Spain. Sample material is recorded as cDNA or gDNA derived from T cells, B-cell-depleted T cells, or PBMCs.

There are 13 residues in the CDR3. V lost 4 bases and J lost 9, with 13 bases in between. Germline V lookup: CDR1 LGHNT, CDR2 FRNRAP. The TCR was taken from a man between 18 and 29 years old who had recovered from COVID-19. Source material: peripheral blood. J is TRBJ2-1 and V is TRBV12-5, with unresolved D. CDR3 region: CASGSETVFEQFF. CDR3 sequence (DNA): TGTGCTAGTGGTTCCGAGACTGTTTTTGAGCAGTTCTTC.